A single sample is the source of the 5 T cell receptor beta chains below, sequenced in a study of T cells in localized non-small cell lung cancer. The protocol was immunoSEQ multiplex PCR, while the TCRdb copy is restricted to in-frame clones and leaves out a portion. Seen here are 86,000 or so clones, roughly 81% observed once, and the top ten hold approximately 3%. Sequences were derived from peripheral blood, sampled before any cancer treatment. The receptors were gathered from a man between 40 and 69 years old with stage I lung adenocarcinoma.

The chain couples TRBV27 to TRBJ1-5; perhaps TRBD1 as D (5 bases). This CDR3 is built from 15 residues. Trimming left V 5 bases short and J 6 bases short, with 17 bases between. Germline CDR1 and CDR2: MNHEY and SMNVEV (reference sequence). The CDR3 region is CASSISLGASQPQHF. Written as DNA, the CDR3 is TGTGCCAGCAGTATAAGTTTAGGGGCTAGTCAGCCCCAGCATTTT.

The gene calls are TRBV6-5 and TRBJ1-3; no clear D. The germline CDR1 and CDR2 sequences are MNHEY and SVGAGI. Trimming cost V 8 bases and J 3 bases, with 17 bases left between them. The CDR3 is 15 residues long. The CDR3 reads CASGSLGVLGNTIYF. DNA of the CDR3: TGTGCCAGCGGCAGTCTCGGGGTTCTTGGAAACACCATATATTTT.

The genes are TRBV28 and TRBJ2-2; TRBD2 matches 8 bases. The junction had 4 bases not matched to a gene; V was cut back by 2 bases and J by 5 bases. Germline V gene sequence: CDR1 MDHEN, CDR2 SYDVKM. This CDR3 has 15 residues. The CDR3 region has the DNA TGTGCCAGCAGTTTAATATCTAGCGGGACCGGGGAGCTGTTTTTT. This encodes CASSLISSGTGELFF.

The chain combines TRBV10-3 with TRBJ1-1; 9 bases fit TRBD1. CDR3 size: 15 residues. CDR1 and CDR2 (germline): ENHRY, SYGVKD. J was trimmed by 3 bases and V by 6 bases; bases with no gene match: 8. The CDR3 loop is CAISRTGGVDTEAFF. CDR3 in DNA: TGTGCCATCAGCAGAACAGGGGGCGTCGACACTGAAGCTTTCTTT.

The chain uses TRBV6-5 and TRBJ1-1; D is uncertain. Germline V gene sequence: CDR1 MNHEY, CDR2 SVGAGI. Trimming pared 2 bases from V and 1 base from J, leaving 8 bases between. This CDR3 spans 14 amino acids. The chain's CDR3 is CASSYLSKNTEAFF. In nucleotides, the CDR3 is TGTGCCAGCAGTTACCTCTCGAAGAACACTGAAGCTTTCTTT.